A selection of T cell receptor beta chains follows, all from one sample in a study of beta chain features in type 1 diabetes. Assay: immunoSEQ multiplex PCR; the TCRdb copy retains only in-frame clones and omits some. This sample has almost 350,000 clones, with less than 10% found just once. Specimen: central memory CD4+ T cells from blood. The source is a woman younger than 35 in good health. Each CDR3 is given with its conserved first and last residue. Each record gives: CDR3 DNA, CDR3 protein, J gene, D gene, V gene, clone size, CDR3 length. D genes are given only for firm matches. Clone size is not always given. Where it is, it says once, few, many or a class for expanded clones.

cdr3_nt: TGTGCCAGCAGAGGACAGGGCGGAACAGATACGCAGTATTTT; cdr3_aa: CASRGQGGTDTQYF; j_call: TRBJ2-3; d_call: TRBD1; v_call: TRBV28; clone_size: .; cdr3_length: 14
cdr3_nt: TGTGCCAGCAGCCAGACCCGCGGGAGGGCCAATGAGCAGTTCTTC; cdr3_aa: CASSQTRGRANEQFF; j_call: TRBJ2-1; d_call: TRBD2; v_call: TRBV14; clone_size: .; cdr3_length: 15
cdr3_nt: TGTGCCAGCAGCGTAGTCGACAGGGGTTCGAATGAGCAGTTCTTC; cdr3_aa: CASSVVDRGSNEQFF; j_call: TRBJ2-1; d_call: TRBD1; v_call: TRBV9; clone_size: .; cdr3_length: 15
cdr3_nt: TGTGCCAGCCAACCGGGAGTCCAAGAGACCCAGTACTTC; cdr3_aa: CASQPGVQETQYF; j_call: TRBJ2-5; d_call: .; v_call: TRBV18; clone_size: few; cdr3_length: 13
cdr3_nt: TGCGCCAGCAGCCAAGAAACAAACCACGAGCAGTACTTC; cdr3_aa: CASSQETNHEQYF; j_call: TRBJ2-7; d_call: .; v_call: TRBV4-3; clone_size: .; cdr3_length: 13
cdr3_nt: TGTGCCAGCAGCAAAGGACTACACAATGAGCAGTTCTTC; cdr3_aa: CASSKGLHNEQFF; j_call: TRBJ2-1; d_call: .; v_call: TRBV11-2; clone_size: .; cdr3_length: 13
cdr3_nt: TGTGCCAGCAGCGTAGGGGCGGGAGTAATGGAGACCCAGTACTTC; cdr3_aa: CASSVGAGVMETQYF; j_call: TRBJ2-5; d_call: TRBD2; v_call: TRBV9; clone_size: few; cdr3_length: 15
cdr3_nt: TGTGCCAGCAGCTTAGGGCGGGTCACTGAAGCTTTCTTT; cdr3_aa: CASSLGRVTEAFF; j_call: TRBJ1-1; d_call: .; v_call: TRBV7-9; clone_size: many; cdr3_length: 13
cdr3_nt: TGTGCCAGCAGCCTCAGGGGGGGTTCCTCCTACAATGAGCAGTTCTTC; cdr3_aa: CASSLRGGSSYNEQFF; j_call: TRBJ2-1; d_call: .; v_call: TRBV7-9; clone_size: .; cdr3_length: 16
cdr3_nt: TGTGCCAGCAGCCCTCGGACTAGCGGGACCGAGCAGTACTTC; cdr3_aa: CASSPRTSGTEQYF; j_call: TRBJ2-7; d_call: TRBD2; v_call: TRBV7-2; clone_size: .; cdr3_length: 14
cdr3_nt: TGTGCCAGCAGCTTGCCTAGTCACAGGGGCCGCACTGAAGCTTTCTTT; cdr3_aa: CASSLPSHRGRTEAFF; j_call: TRBJ1-1; d_call: TRBD1; v_call: TRBV5-6; clone_size: .; cdr3_length: 16
cdr3_nt: TGTGCCAGCAGCTCCCAGGGGGCAACGGGCTACACCTTC; cdr3_aa: CASSSQGATGYTF; j_call: TRBJ1-2; d_call: TRBD1; v_call: TRBV6-1; clone_size: .; cdr3_length: 13
cdr3_nt: TGTGCCACCTTACAGGGGTCTGGAAACACCATATATTTT; cdr3_aa: CATLQGSGNTIYF; j_call: TRBJ1-3; d_call: TRBD1; v_call: TRBV10-3; clone_size: .; cdr3_length: 13
cdr3_nt: TGTGCCACCAGCAGAGATCCGCAGGGAACCTACGAGCAGTACTTC; cdr3_aa: CATSRDPQGTYEQYF; j_call: TRBJ2-7; d_call: .; v_call: TRBV15; clone_size: few; cdr3_length: 15
cdr3_nt: TGTGCCAGCAGCTTATGGGGGACATCAGGAGGCTACACCTTC; cdr3_aa: CASSLWGTSGGYTF; j_call: TRBJ1-2; d_call: .; v_call: TRBV7-2; clone_size: few; cdr3_length: 14
cdr3_nt: TGTGCCAGCAGCTTGGGAAGGGGGCACACTGAAGCTTTCTTT; cdr3_aa: CASSLGRGHTEAFF; j_call: TRBJ1-1; d_call: TRBD1; v_call: TRBV7-9; clone_size: many; cdr3_length: 14
cdr3_nt: TGCAGCGTTTCGGGACTTGCCTCATTAGAGACCCAGTACTTC; cdr3_aa: CSVSGLASLETQYF; j_call: TRBJ2-5; d_call: .; v_call: TRBV29-1; clone_size: .; cdr3_length: 14
cdr3_nt: TGTGCCAGCTCAAAGGACTCGACCGGCTCCTACGAGCAGTACTTC; cdr3_aa: CASSKDSTGSYEQYF; j_call: TRBJ2-7; d_call: .; v_call: TRBV18; clone_size: .; cdr3_length: 15
cdr3_nt: TGTGCCAGCATAGACCGAAGGGGCTTCAGTAATGAAAAACTGTTTTTT; cdr3_aa: CASIDRRGFSNEKLFF; j_call: TRBJ1-4; d_call: .; v_call: TRBV28; clone_size: few; cdr3_length: 16
cdr3_nt: TGTGCCAGCAGCGTAGGGCCTGGGGGCTACGAGCAGTACTTC; cdr3_aa: CASSVGPGGYEQYF; j_call: TRBJ2-7; d_call: .; v_call: TRBV9; clone_size: .; cdr3_length: 14
cdr3_nt: TGCGCCAGCCAAACGACTAGCGGTACTACAGATACGCAGTATTTT; cdr3_aa: CASQTTSGTTDTQYF; j_call: TRBJ2-3; d_call: TRBD2; v_call: TRBV5-1; clone_size: few; cdr3_length: 15
cdr3_nt: TGTGCCAGCAGCCAAGCCCCGGGACTAGGAGGGAGCGGGGAGCTGTTTTTT; cdr3_aa: CASSQAPGLGGSGELFF; j_call: TRBJ2-2; d_call: TRBD2; v_call: TRBV4-2; clone_size: few; cdr3_length: 17
cdr3_nt: TGTGCCAGCAGCGTGGGTCTAGCGGGAGGAGGGCAAGAGACCCAGTACTTC; cdr3_aa: CASSVGLAGGGQETQYF; j_call: TRBJ2-5; d_call: TRBD2; v_call: TRBV9; clone_size: few; cdr3_length: 17
cdr3_nt: TGCGCCAGCAGCCAAGATTCGGGGGGCAGGGAGCAGTACTTC; cdr3_aa: CASSQDSGGREQYF; j_call: TRBJ2-7; d_call: .; v_call: TRBV4-3; clone_size: .; cdr3_length: 14
cdr3_nt: TGTGCCAGCAGCCTTAGCGGGAGCCCCTACAATGAGCAGTTCTTC; cdr3_aa: CASSLSGSPYNEQFF; j_call: TRBJ2-1; d_call: TRBD2; v_call: TRBV7-2; clone_size: few; cdr3_length: 15
cdr3_nt: TGTGCCAGCAGCTACGGACAGGGAAACTATGGCTACACCTTC; cdr3_aa: CASSYGQGNYGYTF; j_call: TRBJ1-2; d_call: TRBD1; v_call: TRBV5-4; clone_size: many; cdr3_length: 14
cdr3_nt: TGTGCCAGCAGCGTAGGGACGTCCGACACCGGGGAGCTGTTTTTT; cdr3_aa: CASSVGTSDTGELFF; j_call: TRBJ2-2; d_call: .; v_call: TRBV9; clone_size: .; cdr3_length: 15
cdr3_nt: TGCGCCAGCAGCTCGGGTCACTACGAGCAGTACTTC; cdr3_aa: CASSSGHYEQYF; j_call: TRBJ2-7; d_call: .; v_call: TRBV5-1; clone_size: many; cdr3_length: 12
cdr3_nt: TGTGCCAGCAGTTTAGAACGTCGCAGCCGGTACTTC; cdr3_aa: CASSLERRSRYF; j_call: TRBJ2-7; d_call: .; v_call: TRBV28; clone_size: .; cdr3_length: 12
cdr3_nt: TGTGCCAGCAGCCGGGACGGCAATCAGCCCCAGCATTTT; cdr3_aa: CASSRDGNQPQHF; j_call: TRBJ1-5; d_call: .; v_call: TRBV7-6; clone_size: .; cdr3_length: 13
cdr3_nt: TGCGCCAGCAGCTTGGTCCCCGGACTCGTCCAAGAGACCCAGTACTTC; cdr3_aa: CASSLVPGLVQETQYF; j_call: TRBJ2-5; d_call: .; v_call: TRBV5-1; clone_size: few; cdr3_length: 16
cdr3_nt: TGCGCCAGCAGCCAAGATAGGAGGGCCTCCTCCTCGCAGTTCTTC; cdr3_aa: CASSQDRRASSSQFF; j_call: TRBJ2-1; d_call: .; v_call: TRBV4-3; clone_size: many; cdr3_length: 15